The sequence of this TCR beta chain was determined in a study of cytomegalovirus exposure and HLA in healthy donors. Whole-study findings and limits: That first-cohort TCR clusters tended to co-occur in the 95 to 150 validation repertoires was found in a later analysis. Three chains linked to CMV were shown in vitro to be specific for CMV antigens. It was 150 to 200 TCR beta chains that were listed as cytomegalovirus-associated.

Clones were sequenced by immunoSEQ multiplex PCR, and TCRdb holds only the in-frame ones, with some missing. The repertoire holds 99,000 or so clones, with around 87% as singletons. In the case of this clone: The antigen remains unidentified.

Germline V gives CDR1 SGHNT, CDR2 YYREEE (reference sequence). This CDR3 region has 16 residues. Trimming cost V 6 bases and J 6 bases, with 23 bases left between them. This clonotype originated in a young woman in good health and CMV-seropositive. The sample comprised PBMCs. The V call is TRBV5-4, the J call TRBJ2-3, with D perhaps matching TRBD1 (9 bases). CDR3 in amino acids: CASTRGGQGGWDTQYF. The CDR3 region has the DNA TGTGCCAGCACTCGGGGGGGACAGGGTGGATGGGATACGCAGTATTTT. Combining the CDR3 with reference TRBV5-4 and TRBJ2-3 gives the whole variable domain ETGVTQSPTHLIKTRGQQVTLRCSSQSGHNTVSWYQQALGQGPQFIFQYYREEENGRGNFPPRFSGLQFPNYSSELNVNALELDDSALYLCASTRGGQGGWDTQYFGPGTRLTVL.